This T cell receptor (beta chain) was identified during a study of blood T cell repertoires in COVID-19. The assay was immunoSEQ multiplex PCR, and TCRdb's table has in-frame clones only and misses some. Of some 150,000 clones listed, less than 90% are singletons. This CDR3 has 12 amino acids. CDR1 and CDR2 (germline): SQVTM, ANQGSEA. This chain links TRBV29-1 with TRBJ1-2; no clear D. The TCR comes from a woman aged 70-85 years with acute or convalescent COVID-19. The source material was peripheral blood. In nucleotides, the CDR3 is TGCCCAGAACGCCCAGCTAACTATGGCTACACCTTC. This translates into CPERPANYGYTF.